This TCR beta chain was retrieved from a study of PD-1 blockade in classical Hodgkin lymphoma. Findings and limits, study-wide: Diversity similar to that of newly diagnosed patients was seen at baseline in complete responders. Exclusion was applied to patients who started nivolumab under 1 year after ASCT.

Losses at the gene ends were 8 bases for V and 2 bases for J; bases not matched to a gene: 7. The CDR3 runs 14 residues. Germline CDR1 and CDR2: SEHNR and FQNEAQ (reference sequence). This clone was seen a handful of times. The antigen is undetermined. TCRdb's copy holds only in-frame clones and misses some; the assay was immunoSEQ multiplex PCR. The sample comprises about 43,000 clones, roughly 70% of which are singletons, and 2.8% rests with the top ten. Each and every patient relapsed after autologous stem cell transplantation, and patients got differing brentuximab vedotin exposure. The chain combines TRBV7-9 with TRBJ2-3; 7 positions agree with TRBD2. The sequence was obtained from a human donor with classical Hodgkin lymphoma. Sequencing was performed on peripheral blood mononuclear cells (PBMCs), taken before the second cycle of nivolumab. The CDR3 reads CASQSRGDTDTQYF. The CDR3 DNA is TGTGCCAGCCAGAGCCGGGGGGACACAGATACGCAGTATTTT.